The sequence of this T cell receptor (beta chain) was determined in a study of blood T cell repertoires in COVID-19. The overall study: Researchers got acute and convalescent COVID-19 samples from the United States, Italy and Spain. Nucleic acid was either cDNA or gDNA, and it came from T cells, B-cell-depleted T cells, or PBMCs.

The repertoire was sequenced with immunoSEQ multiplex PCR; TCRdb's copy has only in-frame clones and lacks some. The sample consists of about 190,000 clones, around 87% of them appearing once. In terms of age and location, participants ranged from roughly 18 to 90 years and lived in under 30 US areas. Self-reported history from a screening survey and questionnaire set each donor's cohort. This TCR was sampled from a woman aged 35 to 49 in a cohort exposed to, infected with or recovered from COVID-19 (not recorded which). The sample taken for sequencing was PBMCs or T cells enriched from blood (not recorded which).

The CDR3 spells CASSPSDSSNQPQHF. CDR3 bases: TGTGCCAGCAGCCCCTCGGACAGCTCCAATCAGCCCCAGCATTTT. The chain links TRBV9 to TRBJ1-5; a weak D match, TRBD1 (6 bases). V dropped 4 bases and J dropped 3 bases, with 14 bases sitting between them. The germline gives CDR1 SGDLS, CDR2 YYNGEE. The CDR3 spans 15 residues.